This T cell receptor beta chain was recovered during a study of tumor and adjacent non-tumor tissue in lung cancer. Background on the study: Aged about 31 to 85 years, patients included 10 men and a few women with stage I to III disease.

The study, taken as a whole, reports: Shorter survival was associated with higher TCR diversity in tumors.

Concerning this clonotype itself: Its target is not known. One end of the junction is discordant with germline, which a read error may explain.

The library came from three nested PCR rounds adapted from ARM-PCR protocols. TCRdb re-derived calls from the multiplex PCR reads in MiXCR, one entry per CDR3 protein. The sample has over 110,000 distinct CDR3 sequences; roughly 70% are singletons. This CDR3 comprises 13 residues. The germline CDR1 and CDR2 sequences are SGHAT and FQNNGV. The template was RNA from unsorted bulk tissue. The specimen was lung tumor tissue. This TCR was sampled from a man aged 60 to 69 with small cell lung cancer. J is TRBJ2-1 and V is TRBV11-2; the D is unclear. The CDR3 bases are TGTGCCTGCAGCTTCGCGTTCAACAATGAGCAGTTCTTC. Protein: CACSFAFNNEQFF.